This entry lists 30 T cell receptor beta chains sequenced from one sample in a study of cytotoxic CD8 clonotypes in ibrutinib-treated CLL. Data came from immunoSEQ multiplex PCR; TCRdb stores just in-frame clones and leaves some out. In the table there are 150,000 to 200,000 clones, nearly 90% of which are singletons. The sample was PBMCs, taken at disease progression, from a patient treated with ibrutinib. These receptors were collected from a human donor with chronic lymphocytic leukemia.

The chain couples TRBV13 to TRBJ2-3; D call uncertain. With 4 bases removed from V and 2 bases from J, the gap between germline ends came to 16 bases. CDR3 length: 16 residues. The germline V gene has CDR1 PRHDT and CDR2 FYEKMQ (reference sequence). CDR3 protein: CASSSAPSPATDTQYF. The CDR3 coding sequence is TGTGCCAGCAGCTCTGCCCCTTCACCAGCCACAGATACGCAGTATTTT.

The rearrangement links TRBV11-2 to TRBJ2-7; tentative D call: TRBD2 (6 bases). Looked up from germline, CDR1 is SGHAT and CDR2 is FQNNGV. The CDR3 has 15 amino acids. Trimming left V 2 bases short and J 6 bases short, with 17 bases between. The CDR3 sequence is CASSLRSGGDSEQYF. The CDR3 coding sequence is TGTGCCAGCAGCTTAAGGTCTGGAGGGGATTCCGAGCAGTACTTC.

The rearrangement links TRBV6-4 to TRBJ2-3; 9 bases are a match to TRBD2. This CDR3 is built from 15 residues. Unmatched junction bases numbered 3, after V lost 4 bases and J lost 1 base. Germline CDR1 reads MRHNA; CDR2 reads SNTAGT. CDR3 sequence reads: CASSVAGDGTDTQYF. Here the CDR3 DNA reads TGTGCCAGCAGTGTAGCGGGAGACGGCACAGATACGCAGTATTTT.

The chain recombines TRBV5-1 with TRBJ2-7; D is possibly TRBD2 (5 bases). The CDR3 consists of 11 residues. Germline CDR1 is SGHRS and CDR2 is YFSETQ. V was trimmed by 6 bases and J by 6 bases, leaving 10 bases between them. DNA of the CDR3: TGCGCCAGCAAGGAACGGGGCGAGCAGTACTTC. This codes for CASKERGEQYF. Combining the CDR3 with reference TRBV5-1 and TRBJ2-7 gives the whole variable domain KAGVTQTPRYLIKTRGQQVTLSCSPISGHRSVSWYQQTPGQGLQFLFEYFSETQRNKGNFPGRFSGRQFSNSRSEMNVSTLELGDSALYLCASKERGEQYFGPGTRLTVT.

This chain joins TRBV29-1 and TRBJ2-7; 12 bases map to TRBD2. Germline assignment: CDR1 SQVTM and CDR2 ANQGSEA. This CDR3 has 16 amino acids. V gave up 4 bases and J gave up 6 bases; unmatched junction bases: 13. CDR3 DNA: TGCAGCGTTGCCGTCCGACTAGCGGGAGAGGGGAGCGAGCAGTACTTC. Its protein is CSVAVRLAGEGSEQYF.

This clone was observed once. This chain links TRBV27 with TRBJ2-5, with D possibly TRBD2 on 5 matching bases. Deletions cut 1 base from V and 4 bases from J, with 13 bases between. Germline-derived CDR1 and CDR2 are MNHEY and SMNVEV (reference sequence). The CDR3 totals 15 residues. CDR3 amino acids: CASSLWRAEGETQYF. CDR3 bases: TGTGCCAGCAGTTTATGGCGGGCAGAAGGAGAGACCCAGTACTTC.

This chain uses TRBV18 with TRBJ1-3; D gene unclear. V dropped 2 bases and J dropped 3 bases, with 5 bases sitting between them. The CDR3 contains 13 residues. CDR1 is KGHSH and CDR2 is LQKENI in the germline V gene. The CDR3 DNA follows: TGTGCCAGCTCACCAACCGGTGGAAACACCATATATTTT. Its protein is CASSPTGGNTIYF.

The genes are TRBV7-9 and TRBJ2-7, with 11 bases aligning to TRBD1. J gave up 4 bases and V 5 bases, and 10 bases lay outside the gene matches. CDR3 size: 16 residues. Germline lookup yields CDR1 SEHNR and CDR2 FQNEAQ (reference sequence). CDR3 DNA: TGTGCCAGCAGCATCGGACAGGGGGCTTTTCTTTACGAGCAGTACTTC. Protein sequence: CASSIGQGAFLYEQYF.

CDR3 loop: CASSLATSAETQYF. CDR3 coding DNA: TGTGCCAGCAGCTTAGCGACTAGCGCCGAGACCCAGTACTTC. The chain combines TRBV7-9 with TRBJ2-5; 8 bases match TRBD2. Per the germline V gene, CDR1 is SEHNR and CDR2 is FQNEAQ (reference sequence). The CDR3 covers 14 residues. Trimming removed 0 bases from V and 5 bases from J; junction bases left unmatched: 2.

The V call is TRBV29-1, the J call TRBJ1-2, with TRBD1 as a possible D gene (6 bases). The germline V gene has CDR1 SQVTM and CDR2 ANQGSEA. Deletions cut 0 bases from V and 8 bases from J, with 16 bases between. The CDR3 has 14 residues. CDR3 sequence (DNA): TGCAGCGTTGAAGACCCTCGACAGGCTCAAGGCTACACCTTC. This translates into CSVEDPRQAQGYTF.

This rearrangement joins TRBV4-1 to TRBJ2-1; D is undetermined. V dropped 1 base and J dropped 0 bases, with 19 bases sitting between them. There are 19 residues in the CDR3. In germline, CDR1 is MGHRA, CDR2 YSYEKL. The CDR3 here is CASSQASRTWLSSYNEQFF. The CDR3 nucleotides read TGCGCCAGCAGCCAAGCTTCACGAACGTGGCTGAGCTCCTACAATGAGCAGTTCTTC.

The V gene is TRBV29-1, the J gene TRBJ1-2; 8 bases match TRBD1. The CDR3 has 15 residues. The V segment lost 2 bases and the J segment 4 bases; nucleotides outside the gene matches: 9. Looked up from germline, CDR1 is SQVTM and CDR2 is ANQGSEA. In nucleotides, the CDR3 is TGCAGCGTTGAATCGCGGCAGGGGGCTTTCTATGGCTACACCTTC. It specifies CSVESRQGAFYGYTF.

A remark on this clone: Distinct nucleotide sequences in the sample also encode this CDR3. The rearrangement joins TRBV18 to TRBJ2-7; D is unresolved. Trimming pared 3 bases from V and 2 bases from J, leaving 5 bases between. The CDR3 contains 12 residues. Germline V gene lookup returns CDR1 KGHSH and CDR2 LQKENI. This CDR3 reads CASSPGTYEQYF. The CDR3 bases are TGTGCCAGCTCACCGGGCACCTACGAGCAGTACTTC.

CDR3 coding DNA: TGTGCCAGCAGCTCGGGACAGCAGACCGGGGAGCTGTTTTTT. It codes for CASSSGQQTGELFF. The V gene is TRBV11-1, the J gene TRBJ2-2; 7 nucleotides agree with TRBD1. The CDR3 sequence is 14 residues long. With V trimmed by 4 bases and J by 5 bases, 4 bases remained unmatched. Looked up from germline, CDR1 is SGHAT and CDR2 is FQDESV (reference sequence).

The V call is TRBV14, the J call TRBJ2-2; D not resolved. This CDR3 spans 15 amino acids. CDR1 and CDR2 from the germline V gene are SGHDN and FVKESK. The germline V and J ends were trimmed by 2 bases and 6 bases, with 13 bases remaining between them. Here the CDR3 reads CASSQYQHRAGELFF. For the CDR3, the DNA is TGTGCCAGCAGCCAATACCAGCACCGAGCCGGGGAGCTGTTTTTT.

The chain couples TRBV21-1 to TRBJ2-7; no DNA check was done on the table's D call, TRBD1. TRBV21-1 counts as a pseudogene. The CDR3 spans 17 residues. Here the CDR3 DNA reads TGTGCCAGCAGCCTCCGGGACAGGGGCGATAGCTCCTACGAGCAGTACTTC. This encodes CASSLRDRGDSSYEQYF.

The V gene is TRBV27, the J gene TRBJ2-7; tentatively, D is TRBD1 (5 bases). CDR1 and CDR2 from the germline V gene are MNHEY and SMNVEV (reference sequence). With 2 bases removed from V and 5 bases from J, the gap between germline ends came to 13 bases. There are 14 residues in the CDR3. The CDR3 sequence: CASSLGQGGDEQYF. The DNA for the CDR3 is TGTGCCAGCAGTTTAGGTCAGGGCGGCGACGAGCAGTACTTC.

J is TRBJ1-1 and V is TRBV11-3, with D unresolved. CDR3 size: 13 residues. The V gene's germline CDR1 is SGHNT and CDR2 YENEEA. Trimming stripped 1 base from V and 0 bases from J, with 3 bases between. CDR3: CASSLVVNTEAFF. The CDR3, as DNA: TGTGCCAGCAGCTTAGTCGTGAACACTGAAGCTTTCTTT. The full variable domain, with the rest looked up from reference TRBV11-3 and TRBJ1-1, is EAGVVQSPRYKIIEKKQPVAFWCNPISGHNTLYWYLQNLGQGPELLIRYENEEAVDDSQLPKDRFSAERLKGVDSTLKIQPAELGDSAVYLCASSLVVNTEAFFGQGTRLTVV.

The rearrangement joins TRBV7-9 to TRBJ2-3, with D perhaps matching TRBD1 (6 bases). Germline CDR1 is SEHNR and CDR2 is FQNEAQ (reference sequence). This CDR3 is 17 amino acids long. Trimming cost V 0 bases and J 9 bases, with 22 bases left between them. This CDR3 is CASSLAPPPDARGTQYF. Written as DNA, the CDR3 is TGTGCCAGCAGCTTAGCCCCCCCTCCCGACGCAAGGGGGACGCAGTATTTT.

This chain links TRBV9 with TRBJ1-2; 7 bases line up with TRBD1. The CDR3 runs to 15 residues. With 0 bases clipped from V and 6 bases from J, the junction kept 8 bases outside the gene matches. Germline values: CDR1 SGDLS, CDR2 YYNGEE. The CDR3, as DNA: TGTGCCAGCAGCGTAGTGGAGGGGGCAGGACATGGCTACACCTTC. This codes for CASSVVEGAGHGYTF. The whole variable domain, filled in from reference TRBV9 and TRBJ1-2, reads DSGVTQTPKHLITATGQRVTLRCSPRSGDLSVYWYQQSLDQGLQFLIQYYNGEERAKGNILERFSAQQFPDLHSELNLSSLELGDSALYFCASSVVEGAGHGYTFGSGTRLTVV.

A few counts support this clone. V is TRBV2 and J is TRBJ2-3; 8 positions agree with TRBD2. This CDR3 has 14 residues. The junction had 6 bases not matched to a gene; V was cut back by 2 bases and J by 8 bases. CDR1 is SNHLY and CDR2 is FYNNEI in the germline V gene. The DNA of the CDR3 is TGTGCCAGCAGTGAACGTCTAGCGGGCCCTACGCAGTATTTT. This encodes CASSERLAGPTQYF.

This clone came up a few times. The V call is TRBV7-7, the J call TRBJ2-7, with D maybe TRBD1 (6 bases). Trimming cost V 2 bases and J 7 bases, with 9 bases left between them. This CDR3 comprises 12 residues. Germline lookup yields CDR1 SSHAT and CDR2 FNYEAQ (reference sequence). The chain's CDR3 is CASSLRTAEQYF. The DNA for the CDR3 is TGTGCCAGCAGCTTAAGGACAGCAGAGCAGTACTTC.

This clone has ten or more counts. The chain employs TRBV2 and TRBJ1-5, with D maybe TRBD1 (6 bases). This CDR3 is built from 12 residues. Germline CDR1 is SNHLY and CDR2 is FYNNEI. Trimming left V 8 bases short and J 6 bases short, with 11 bases between. The CDR3 protein is CASHRVGQPQHF. The CDR3 DNA reads TGTGCCAGCCACAGGGTGGGTCAGCCCCAGCATTTT.

The V call is TRBV4-2, the J call TRBJ1-2; D is unresolved. The CDR3 is 14 amino acids. V lost 0 bases and J lost 4, with 9 bases in between. Germline assignment: CDR1 LGHNA and CDR2 YNFKEQ. As DNA, the CDR3 is TGTGCCAGCAGCCAAGAACGCGTATTCTATGGCTACACCTTC. It specifies CASSQERVFYGYTF.

The genes are TRBV19 and TRBJ1-5; D is unresolved. Germline V gene sequence: CDR1 LNHDA, CDR2 SQIVND (reference sequence). The V end was cut by 1 base, the J end by 0 bases, with 13 bases between. CDR3 length: 17 residues. CDR3 sequence: CASSIAYNSYSNQPQHF. The CDR3 region has the DNA TGTGCCAGTAGTATAGCGTACAACTCCTATAGCAATCAGCCCCAGCATTTT.

This sequence joins TRBV6-5 and TRBJ1-2, with 7 bases fitting TRBD1. Germline V gene data show CDR1 as MNHEY and CDR2 as SVGAGI. V shed 0 bases, J shed 2 bases, and the junction held 0 bases outside the gene matches. This CDR3 is built from 14 residues. CDR3 in amino acids: CASSYSTGNYGYTF. CDR3 DNA sequence: TGTGCCAGCAGTTACTCGACAGGGAACTATGGCTACACCTTC.

V and J are TRBV7-2 and TRBJ2-3; D gene unclear. Trimming stripped 2 bases from V and 0 bases from J, with 12 bases between. Germline V gene lookup returns CDR1 SGHTA and CDR2 FQGNSA. The CDR3 runs to 16 residues. The CDR3: CASSLIADLSTDTQYF. The CDR3 DNA sequence: TGTGCCAGCAGCTTAATTGCTGACCTTAGCACAGATACGCAGTATTTT.

The V call is TRBV5-1, the J call TRBJ2-3, with D possibly TRBD1 on 5 matching bases. Germline assignment: CDR1 SGHRS and CDR2 YFSETQ. CDR3 length equals 15 residues. Trimming stripped 0 bases from V and 2 bases from J, with 10 bases between. The CDR3 here is CASSLEFRVTDTQYF. The CDR3 nucleotides read TGCGCCAGCAGCTTGGAATTCAGGGTCACAGATACGCAGTATTTT.

This chain joins TRBV19 and TRBJ1-5; weak D call: TRBD1 (5 bases). Germline CDR1 and CDR2: LNHDA and SQIVND (reference sequence). The CDR3 consists of 16 residues. Trimming removed 6 bases at V and 2 bases at J, with 17 bases between. In DNA form, the CDR3 reads TGTGCCAGTAGGAGCCCTTTTGGGGCTGGCAATCAGCCCCAGCATTTT. Translation gives CASRSPFGAGNQPQHF.

The chain couples TRBV29-1 to TRBJ2-7; TRBD1 matches at 10 bases. Germline V gives CDR1 SQVTM, CDR2 ANQGSEA. The CDR3 is 14 amino acids. V lost 5 bases, J lost 3 bases, and 7 bases stayed unmatched. The CDR3 loop reads CSVRMGQGIYEQYF. CDR3 bases: TGCAGCGTTCGAATGGGACAGGGGATCTACGAGCAGTACTTC.